Detailed here is one T cell receptor (beta chain). This clone was counted only a few times. Its antigen is currently not known. No clone much larger than this one lies a single base away; base qualities are absent. Explained via the paper, the time point label denotes: individuals recovered from natural SARS-CoV-2 infection. The V end gives up 0 bases and the J end 6 bases, leaving 5 bases in the junction not matched to a gene. Including cysteine and phenylalanine, the CDR3 has 15 amino acids. The read is trimmed to its CDR3 DNA, 45 bases read in frame from base 1. The germline V gene (reference sequence) provides CDR1 SEHNR and CDR2 FQNEAQ. TCRbeta CDR3 regions were sequenced with the immunoSEQ Assay. After extraction, genomic DNA underwent amplification by bias-controlled multiplex PCR, followed by high-throughput sequencing. Under the source paper's analysis protocol: To quantify the absolute abundance of every unique TCRbeta CDR3 region, sequences were collapsed and filtered. T cell fraction was estimated by normalizing TCRbeta template counts to usable DNA, which was measured by amplifying reference genes present in all nucleated cells. Repertoire TCRs were annotated as SARS-CoV-2-specific when V gene, CDR3 amino acid sequence and J gene were exactly matched to a known reactive TCR set. The reference SARS-CoV-2 TCR set came from MIRA and was filtered for enrichment in COVID-19-positive ImmuneCODE repertoires, removing public or cross-reactive TCRs. Based on the MIRA antigens, annotated TCRs were further analysed at the level of specific ORF or position within ORF. Breadth was defined as the number of annotated unique rearrangements divided by the total number of unique productive rearrangements, and depth was defined as the summed frequency of the annotated unique rearrangements. Group comparisons of TCR breadth used two-sided Wilcoxon rank-sum tests. TCRdb's version of the immuneACCESS table is confined to in-frame rearrangements and falls short of the full clone set. An unresolved V gene accounts for under half of the shortfall where checked; the remainder is of unknown origin. Clone size and V and J calls were adopted from that table, with D and trimming inferred from the DNA. Recorded for this sample are roughly 150,000 clones; 80% to 90% of them occurred a single time. 5% of the sample rests with the top ten.

This sample was included in a study of Ad26.COV2.S vaccination and SARS-CoV-2 variants listed by TCRdb under 2021. With respect to the entire study: TCRbeta repertoire sequencing served as the tool for gauging how specific and how broad the SARS-CoV-2-reactive T cell receptors were following Ad26.COV2.S vaccination. A total of 32 samples were included in the TCR-sequenced set, comprising around 19 Ad26.COV2.S vaccine recipients, 5 placebo recipients and 8 SARS-CoV-2 convalescent individuals.

Overall study outcomes, separate from this receptor: Higher spike-specific TCR breadth was observed in Ad26.COV2.S recipients than in placebo recipients (P = 0.0014). According to the authors, total T cell responses may have been underestimated by the TCR breadth and depth analyses. Vaccine and placebo recipients had similar non-spike TCR breadth, a finding consistent with the vaccine containing only spike. After vaccination, spike-specific CD8+ and CD4+ T cell responses were reported to show substantial breadth.

The sequence is built from TRBV7-9 and TRBJ1-2, with TRBD1 identical over 9 junction bases. The TCR originated in a human donor who had recovered from COVID-19. The starting material was peripheral blood, obtained after recovery from COVID-19. The nucleotide sequence reads as follows: TGTGCCAGCAGCTTAGCGTTGGACAGGGGCGATGGCTACACCTTC. This gives the protein CASSLALDRGDGYTF.